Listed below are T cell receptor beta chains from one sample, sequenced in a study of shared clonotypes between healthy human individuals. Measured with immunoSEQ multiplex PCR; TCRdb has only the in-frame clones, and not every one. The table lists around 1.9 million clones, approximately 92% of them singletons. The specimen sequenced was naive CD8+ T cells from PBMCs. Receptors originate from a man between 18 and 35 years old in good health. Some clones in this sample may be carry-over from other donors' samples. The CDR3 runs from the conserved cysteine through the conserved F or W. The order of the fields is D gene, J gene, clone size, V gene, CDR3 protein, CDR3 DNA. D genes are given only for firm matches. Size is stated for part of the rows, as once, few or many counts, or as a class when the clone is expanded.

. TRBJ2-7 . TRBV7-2 CASSLALISEQYF TGTGCCAGCAGCTTAGCCCTGATTTCCGAGCAGTACTTC
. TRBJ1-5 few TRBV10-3 CAISESSGLQPQHF TGTGCCATCAGTGAGTCGTCAGGGTTACAGCCCCAGCATTTT
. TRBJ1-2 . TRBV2 CASSLKHPGGGYTF TGTGCCAGCAGTCTAAAACACCCTGGTGGCGGCTACACCTTC
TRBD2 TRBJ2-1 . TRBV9 CASSVPTSVNEQFF TGTGCCAGCAGCGTTCCCACTAGCGTCAATGAGCAGTTCTTC
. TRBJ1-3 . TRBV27 CASTSLGLLPNTIYF TGTGCCAGCACAAGTCTCGGACTCCTTCCGAACACCATATATTTT
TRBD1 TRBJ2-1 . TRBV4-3 CASSQMTGVVFNEQFF TGCGCCAGCAGCCAAATGACAGGGGTAGTATTCAATGAGCAGTTCTTC
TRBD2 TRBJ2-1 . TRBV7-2 CASSLNAGTSAYNEQFF TGTGCCAGCAGCCTAAACGCCGGGACTAGTGCCTACAATGAGCAGTTCTTC
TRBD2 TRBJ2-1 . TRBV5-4 CASTMGLAGEQFF TGTGCCAGCACCATGGGACTAGCGGGTGAGCAGTTCTTC
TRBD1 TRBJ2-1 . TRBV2 CASSAGTGIYNEQFF TGTGCCAGCAGTGCCGGGACAGGGATCTACAATGAGCAGTTCTTC
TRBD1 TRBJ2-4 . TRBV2 CASSEEGDRENIQYF TGTGCCAGCAGTGAAGAAGGGGACAGGGAGAACATTCAGTACTTC
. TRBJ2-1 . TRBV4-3 CASSQDLGGTYNEQFF TGCGCCAGCAGCCAAGACCTCGGGGGAACCTACAATGAGCAGTTCTTC
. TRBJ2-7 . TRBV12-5 CASGFSTYEQYF TGTGCTAGTGGTTTCTCAACCTACGAGCAGTACTTC
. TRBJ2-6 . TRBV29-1 CSVGAGFVSGANVLTF TGCAGCGTTGGGGCAGGTTTTGTCTCTGGGGCCAACGTCCTGACTTTC
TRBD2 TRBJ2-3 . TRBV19 CASSMGLAGVPTDTQYF TGTGCCAGTAGTATGGGCCTAGCGGGAGTACCCACAGATACGCAGTATTTT
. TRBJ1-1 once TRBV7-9 CASSSRVDDTEAFF TGTGCCAGCAGCTCCAGGGTCGACGACACTGAAGCTTTCTTT
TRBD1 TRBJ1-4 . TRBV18 CASQPTDRAAEKLFF TGTGCCAGCCAACCTACGGACAGGGCGGCTGAAAAACTGTTTTTT
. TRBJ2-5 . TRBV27 CASSLSRSTAETQYF TGTGCCAGCAGTTTGAGTCGGTCCACTGCAGAGACCCAGTACTTC
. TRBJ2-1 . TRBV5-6 CASSLVGGYYNEQFF TGTGCCAGCAGCTTGGTCGGGGGATATTACAATGAGCAGTTCTTC
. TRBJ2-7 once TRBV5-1 CASSLAQVDSYEQYF TGCGCCAGCAGCTTGGCTCAGGTCGACTCCTACGAGCAGTACTTC
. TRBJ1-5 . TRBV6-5 CASSYSEGNQPQHF TGTGCCAGCAGTTACTCTGAGGGGAATCAGCCCCAGCATTTT
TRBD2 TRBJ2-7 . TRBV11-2 CASSLGASGINEQYF TGTGCCAGCAGCTTAGGCGCTAGCGGCATCAACGAGCAGTACTTC
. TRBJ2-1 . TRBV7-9 CASSLSMTVDYNEQFF TGTGCCAGCAGCCTCTCGATGACAGTAGACTACAATGAGCAGTTCTTC
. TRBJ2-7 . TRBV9 CASSLGREPSYEQYF TGTGCCAGCAGTTTGGGGCGGGAACCCTCCTACGAGCAGTACTTC
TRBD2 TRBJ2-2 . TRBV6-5 CASSYSAGEMVGELFF TGTGCCAGCAGTTACTCAGCGGGAGAAATGGTCGGGGAGCTGTTTTTT
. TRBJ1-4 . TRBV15 CATRGQGNEKLFF TGTGCCACCAGGGGGCAGGGTAATGAAAAACTGTTTTTT
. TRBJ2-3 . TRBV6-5 CASSPRSDTQYF TGTGCCAGCAGCCCCAGGTCGGATACGCAGTATTTT
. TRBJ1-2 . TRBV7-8 CASSQKLSLGDYGYTF TGTGCCAGCAGCCAAAAACTATCCCTGGGTGACTATGGCTACACCTTC
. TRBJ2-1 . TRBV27 CASSSLLPDSYNEQFF TGTGCCAGCAGTTCCCTACTCCCGGACAGCTACAATGAGCAGTTCTTC
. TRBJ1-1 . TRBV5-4 CASSLRNTEAFF TGTGCCAGCAGCTTGAGGAACACTGAAGCTTTCTTT
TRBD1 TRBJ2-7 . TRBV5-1 CASSFGGGQSYEQYF TGCGCCAGCAGCTTCGGTGGGGGACAGTCCTACGAGCAGTACTTC
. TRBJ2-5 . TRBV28 CASSLLSPGVGETQYF TGTGCCAGCAGTTTACTGTCGCCCGGAGTAGGAGAGACCCAGTACTTC
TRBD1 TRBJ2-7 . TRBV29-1 CSVVTGLILYEQYF TGCAGCGTTGTGACAGGGTTAATCCTTTACGAGCAGTACTTC
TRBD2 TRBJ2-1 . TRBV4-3 CASSQGLAGSIEQFF TGCGCCAGCAGCCAAGGACTAGCGGGATCCATTGAGCAGTTCTTC
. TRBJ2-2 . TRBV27 CASSLSSDTGELFF TGTGCCAGCAGTTTATCGTCGGATACCGGGGAGCTGTTTTTT
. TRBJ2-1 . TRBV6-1 CASSDEGQRMSDEQFF TGTGCCAGCAGTGATGAAGGGCAGAGGATGTCGGATGAGCAGTTCTTC
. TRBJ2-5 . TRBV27 CASSPGHQETQYF TGTGCCAGCAGTCCCGGTCACCAAGAGACCCAGTACTTC
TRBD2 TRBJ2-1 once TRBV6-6 CASSWPSGSSYNEQFF TGTGCCAGCAGTTGGCCTAGCGGGAGCTCCTACAATGAGCAGTTCTTC
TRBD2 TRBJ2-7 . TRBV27 CASGAGEYYEQYF TGTGCCAGCGGGGCGGGAGAGTACTACGAGCAGTACTTC
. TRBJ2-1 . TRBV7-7 CASSPALAEDNEQFF TGTGCCAGCAGCCCGGCGTTAGCGGAGGATAATGAGCAGTTCTTC
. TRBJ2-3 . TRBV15 CATSRAAGPYTQYF TGTGCCACCAGCAGAGCGGCGGGCCCGTATACGCAGTATTTT
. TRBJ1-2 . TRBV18 CASSLDRPTYYGYTF TGTGCCAGCTCACTTGACAGGCCCACCTACTATGGCTACACCTTC
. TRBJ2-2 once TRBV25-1 CASSEWGTGGELFF TGTGCCAGCAGTGAATGGGGAACTGGCGGGGAGCTGTTTTTT
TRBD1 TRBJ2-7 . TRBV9 CASSTYQGVSEQYF TGTGCCAGCAGCACTTATCAGGGGGTTAGCGAGCAGTACTTC
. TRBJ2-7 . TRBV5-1 CASRYQGTGNYEQYF TGCGCCAGCAGGTATCAGGGGACCGGAAACTACGAGCAGTACTTC
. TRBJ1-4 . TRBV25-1 CASSEFLGGLHEKLFF TGTGCCAGCAGTGAATTTTTGGGGGGGCTGCATGAAAAACTGTTTTTT
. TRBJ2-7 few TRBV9 CASSVGQNYEQYF TGTGCCAGCAGCGTAGGACAGAACTACGAGCAGTACTTC
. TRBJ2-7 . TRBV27 CASSLGLHYEQYF TGTGCCAGCAGTCTGGGACTCCACTACGAGCAGTACTTC
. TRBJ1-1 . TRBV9 CASSGGTQNTEAFF TGTGCCAGCAGCGGGGGCACACAGAACACTGAAGCTTTCTTT